This TCR beta chain was obtained from a study of cytomegalovirus exposure and HLA in healthy donors. Overall study results and limits: Listed as cytomegalovirus-associated were 150 or so TCR beta chains. CMV antigen specificity of a few CMV-associated chains was confirmed in vitro.

Assay: immunoSEQ multiplex PCR; the TCRdb copy retains only in-frame clones and omits some. The sample contains roughly 67,000 clones, around 90% of which appear only once. As for this clone: Its antigen is not known.

V gave up 4 bases and J gave up 7 bases; unmatched junction bases: 13. The CDR3 is 16 residues long. Germline lookup yields CDR1 SGHDT and CDR2 YYEEEE. This sequence originates from a man aged 18 to 29 in good health and CMV-seronegative. V usage is TRBV5-6 and J usage is TRBJ2-2, with TRBD2 matching over 7 bases. Sequenced input: PBMCs. The CDR3 DNA reads as TGTGCCAGCAGCCCGGCCCGCGGGAGCGGAGTCGGGGAGCTGTTTTTT. Its protein is CASSPARGSGVGELFF.